The entry below gives a single T cell receptor (beta chain) sequence along with its context. Its specificity is unknown. These data are taken from a study of shared clonotypes between healthy human individuals. Study-level background: Each donor contributed plates that comprised three CD4 naive, three CD4 memory, two CD8 naive and one CD8 memory. Overall study results and limits: Despite large depth, sorted-subset datasets appeared incompletely sequenced.

The V end was cut by 3 bases, the J end by 2 bases, with 6 bases between. The CDR3 is made up of 13 amino acids. Germline V CDR1 and CDR2: WSHSY, SAAADI. Profiled with immunoSEQ multiplex PCR; TCRdb holds only in-frame clones, not every one. Here the sample spans about 2 million clones, over 85% being singletons. It was CD45RO-negative cells, positively selected for CCR7, that made up naive CD8 cells, with terminally differentiated effector memory CD45RA+ cells excluded. The rearrangement uses TRBV10-2 and TRBJ2-3, with D unresolved. The source of this sequence is a man in his late teens or twenties in good health. Material: naive CD8+ T cells sorted from blood. The CDR3 coding sequence is TGCGCCAGCAGTGATATGGTCACAGATACGCAGTATTTT. Its protein product is CASSDMVTDTQYF.